This T cell receptor (beta chain) was captured by sequencing in a study of human T cells and chemical hapten exposure. Looking at the study overall: Small discrepancies in pooled library volume mainly accounted for the varying TCR yields per sample.

Individual cDNA molecules received unique molecular identifiers in the library. From the 5' RACE reads, TCRdb called clonotypes with MiXCR, one entry per CDR3 protein. In the table there are about 81,000 distinct CDR3 sequences, more than 7.5% of which are singletons. Unfractionated whole blood yielded total RNA. The clonotype was recovered from a male donor in good health.

The DNA for the CDR3 is TGTGCCAGCAGTTACTCAACAGGGGAGCAGGGCGGCTATGGCTACACCTTC. It translates to CASSYSTGEQGGYGYTF. V is TRBV12-3 or TRBV12-4 and J is TRBJ1-2; 7 bases line up with TRBD1. The CDR3 is 17 residues long. V lost 4 bases to trimming and J lost 4 bases; unmatched junction nucleotides: 15.